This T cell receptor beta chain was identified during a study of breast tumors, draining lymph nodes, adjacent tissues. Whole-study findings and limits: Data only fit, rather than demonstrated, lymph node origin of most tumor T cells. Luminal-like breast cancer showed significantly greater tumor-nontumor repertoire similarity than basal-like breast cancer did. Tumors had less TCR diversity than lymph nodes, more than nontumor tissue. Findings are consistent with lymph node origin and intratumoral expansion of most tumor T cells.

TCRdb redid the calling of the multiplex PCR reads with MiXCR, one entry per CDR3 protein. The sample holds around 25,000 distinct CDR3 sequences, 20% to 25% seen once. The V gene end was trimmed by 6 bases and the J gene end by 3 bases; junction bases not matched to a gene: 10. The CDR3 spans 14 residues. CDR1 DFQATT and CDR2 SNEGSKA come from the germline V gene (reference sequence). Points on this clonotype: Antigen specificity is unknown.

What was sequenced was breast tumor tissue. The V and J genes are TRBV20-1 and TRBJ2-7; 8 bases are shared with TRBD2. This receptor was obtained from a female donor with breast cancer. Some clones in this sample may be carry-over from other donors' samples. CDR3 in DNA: TGCAGTGCACACGGACCAGCGGGGGTCTACGAGCAGTACTTC. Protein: CSAHGPAGVYEQYF.